This is a list of T cell receptor beta chains from one sample in a study of cytomegalovirus exposure and HLA in healthy donors. Assay used: immunoSEQ multiplex PCR; TCRdb lists only in-frame clones, some missing. The profile shows 210,000 or so clones, roughly 84% of them singletons. The sample comprised PBMCs. These receptors were collected from a human donor in good health. The CDR3 runs from the conserved cysteine through the conserved F or W. D genes are given only for firm matches. Some rows mark clone size as missing; the rest say once, few, many or name a class of expanded clone.

size	V	J	D	CDR3	DNA
.	TRBV5-6	TRBJ2-2	TRBD1	CASSVPTGSGELFF	TGTGCCAGCAGCGTACCGACAGGGTCCGGGGAGCTGTTTTTT
.	TRBV6-5	TRBJ2-5	.	CASSYGPNKETQYF	TGTGCCAGCAGTTACGGGCCAAATAAAGAGACCCAGTACTTC
.	TRBV7-2	TRBJ2-3	TRBD2	CASSPRGTSGSSDTQYF	TGTGCCAGCAGCCCCCGAGGGACTAGCGGGAGTTCAGATACGCAGTATTTT
.	TRBV11-2	TRBJ2-2	TRBD1	CASSPRDRANTGELFF	TGTGCCAGCAGCCCCCGGGACAGGGCGAACACCGGGGAGCTGTTTTTT
once	TRBV7-8	TRBJ2-5	.	CASSLRWGPGETQYF	TGTGCCAGCAGCCTTAGATGGGGGCCGGGGGAGACCCAGTACTTC
.	TRBV6-5	TRBJ1-2	.	CASSHQTVYGYTF	TGTGCCAGCAGTCACCAGACAGTCTATGGCTACACCTTC
.	TRBV10-3	TRBJ2-1	.	CAISVRGGSFNEQFF	TGTGCCATCAGTGTCAGGGGCGGGAGTTTCAATGAGCAGTTCTTC
.	TRBV19	TRBJ2-7	TRBD1	CASSGRDRIYEQYF	TGTGCCAGTAGTGGCCGGGACAGGATCTACGAGCAGTACTTC
.	TRBV19	TRBJ1-2	TRBD1	CASIGGGQVYGYTF	TGTGCCAGTATCGGAGGTGGACAGGTCTATGGCTACACCTTC
.	TRBV7-3	TRBJ2-1	TRBD1	CASSLAAGGTNEQFF	TGTGCCAGCAGCTTAGCGGCAGGGGGTACCAATGAGCAGTTCTTC
.	TRBV11-1	TRBJ1-2	TRBD1	CASSTRTGVYGYTF	TGTGCCAGCAGCACACGGACAGGGGTTTATGGCTACACCTTC
.	TRBV5-1	TRBJ2-7	TRBD2	CASNGTGALAGGALSYEQYF	TGCGCCAGCAACGGGACAGGGGCACTAGCGGGGGGTGCCCTCTCCTACGAGCAGTACTTC
.	TRBV7-2	TRBJ2-7	.	CASSLGDSPWDEQYF	TGTGCCAGCAGCTTGGGGGACTCGCCTTGGGACGAGCAGTACTTC
.	TRBV19	TRBJ2-7	TRBD1	CASSISGRGLDEQYF	TGTGCCAGTAGTATTTCCGGCAGGGGGCTAGACGAGCAGTACTTC
.	TRBV5-1	TRBJ2-7	TRBD1	CASSLGQGGNEQYF	TGCGCCAGCAGCTTGGGACAGGGGGGGAACGAGCAGTACTTC
once	TRBV7-9	TRBJ1-2	.	CASSLVGGAGYTF	TGTGCCAGCAGCTTAGTAGGAGGGGCAGGCTACACCTTC
.	TRBV28	TRBJ2-3	.	CASSTGDTQYF	TGTGCCAGCAGTACGGGAGATACGCAGTATTTT
once	TRBV28	TRBJ1-1	.	CASSTGGTLNTEAFF	TGTGCCAGCAGTACTGGGGGGACCTTGAACACTGAAGCTTTCTTT
.	TRBV4-1	TRBJ2-1	TRBD2	CASSQDPASGRARPNEQFF	TGCGCCAGCAGCCAAGACCCCGCTAGCGGGAGGGCCCGTCCAAATGAGCAGTTCTTC
.	TRBV9	TRBJ2-2	.	CASSVGIGPNSGELFF	TGTGCCAGCAGCGTAGGGATCGGCCCAAACAGCGGGGAGCTGTTTTTT
.	TRBV7-2	TRBJ2-1	TRBD2	CASSYVAGGSYNEQFF	TGTGCCAGCAGCTACGTAGCGGGAGGGTCCTACAATGAGCAGTTCTTC
.	TRBV29-1	TRBJ2-7	.	CSVKGDPDEQYF	TGCAGCGTGAAAGGGGATCCGGACGAGCAGTACTTC
.	TRBV7-9	TRBJ2-1	TRBD1	CASSSGPSTGDNEQFF	TGTGCCAGCAGCTCGGGACCTTCCACAGGGGACAATGAGCAGTTCTTC
.	TRBV10-1	TRBJ2-7	TRBD2	CASSEAVAGGYEQYF	TGCGCCAGCAGTGAGGCGGTTGCGGGGGGCTACGAGCAGTACTTC
.	TRBV13	TRBJ2-3	.	CASSLGSPPHTQYF	TGTGCCAGCAGCTTGGGCTCACCCCCGCATACGCAGTATTTT
.	TRBV7-9	TRBJ2-7	TRBD1	CASSYGTGYPSSYEQYF	TGTGCCAGCAGCTACGGGACAGGGTATCCGAGCTCCTACGAGCAGTACTTC
few	TRBV25-1	TRBJ2-3	.	CASSPGGVYTQYF	TGTGCCAGCAGTCCGGGGGGCGTATATACGCAGTATTTT
.	TRBV27	TRBJ2-3	.	CASRSRSGRTDTQYF	TGTGCCAGCAGGAGTAGATCCGGGAGAACAGATACGCAGTATTTT
.	TRBV27	TRBJ2-3	.	CASSPRTGFTDTQYF	TGTGCCAGCAGTCCCCGGACTGGATTCACAGATACGCAGTATTTT
.	TRBV2	TRBJ1-2	TRBD1	CASRPMTGGDYGYTF	TGTGCCAGCAGGCCTATGACAGGGGGAGACTATGGCTACACCTTC
once	TRBV19	TRBJ1-2	TRBD1	CASSMGTGAIGYTF	TGTGCCAGTAGTATGGGGACAGGGGCAATTGGCTACACCTTC
.	TRBV7-2	TRBJ2-1	.	CASSPWASPNEQFF	TGTGCCAGCAGCCCCTGGGCGAGCCCTAATGAGCAGTTCTTC
.	TRBV29-1	TRBJ2-4	TRBD1	CSVEDPGTGRNIQYF	TGCAGCGTTGAAGATCCCGGGACAGGGCGTAACATTCAGTACTTC
.	TRBV7-2	TRBJ2-1	.	CASSLNFRLGLSGEQFF	TGTGCCAGCAGCTTAAACTTTAGACTAGGCCTATCGGGGGAGCAGTTCTTC
.	TRBV30	TRBJ2-5	TRBD2	CASKPGLQETQYF	TGTGCCTCTAAACCGGGACTACAAGAGACCCAGTACTTC
.	TRBV10-1	TRBJ1-1	.	CASSTPPRDGMNTEAFF	TGCGCCAGCAGCACCCCTCCGCGGGACGGAATGAACACTGAAGCTTTCTTT
.	TRBV9	TRBJ1-2	TRBD1	CASSARDRGTGYTF	TGTGCCAGCAGCGCAAGGGACAGGGGTACCGGCTACACCTTC
.	TRBV5-1	TRBJ1-1	TRBD1	CASSSTGDTEAFF	TGCGCCAGCAGCTCCACAGGGGACACTGAAGCTTTCTTT
.	TRBV4-1	TRBJ2-7	TRBD1	CASSQMSGQGTQGGAYEQYF	TGCGCCAGCAGCCAAATGTCTGGACAGGGGACCCAGGGGGGGGCCTACGAGCAGTACTTC
.	TRBV5-5	TRBJ2-7	TRBD2	CASSLAGGRAYEQYF	TGTGCCAGCAGCTTGGCGGGAGGGCGGGCCTACGAGCAGTACTTC
.	TRBV6-5	TRBJ2-5	.	CASSQLEQETQYF	TGTGCCAGCAGCCAACTAGAACAAGAGACCCAGTACTTC
.	TRBV5-1	TRBJ2-1	.	CASSLARRGGENSSYNEQFF	TGCGCCAGCAGCTTGGCTAGGAGAGGGGGGGAGAATAGCTCCTACAATGAGCAGTTCTTC
.	TRBV4-1	TRBJ1-2	.	CASSQENIGVYGYTF	TGCGCCAGCAGCCAAGAAAATATAGGGGTCTATGGCTACACCTTC
.	TRBV18	TRBJ2-7	.	CASSPPGATYEQYF	TGTGCCAGCTCACCACCGGGGGCGACCTACGAGCAGTACTTC
.	TRBV5-4	TRBJ2-3	TRBD2	CASSPGASGSSDTQYF	TGTGCCAGCAGCCCGGGGGCTAGCGGGAGTTCGGATACGCAGTATTTT
.	TRBV19	TRBJ1-4	TRBD1	CASSDGTGENEKLFF	TGTGCCAGTAGTGATGGGACAGGGGAAAATGAAAAACTGTTTTTT
.	TRBV10-3	TRBJ2-1	TRBD2	CAISESLAGAYNEQFF	TGTGCCATCAGTGAGTCACTAGCGGGGGCCTACAATGAGCAGTTCTTC
.	TRBV7-9	TRBJ2-7	.	CSSSLGPGSPREQYF	TGTTCCAGCAGCTTAGGGCCGGGATCGCCTCGGGAGCAGTACTTC
.	TRBV4-3	TRBJ2-2	.	CASSQNHPGAAGELFF	TGCGCCAGCAGCCAAAATCACCCGGGAGCTGCCGGGGAGCTGTTTTTT
.	TRBV29-1	TRBJ2-1	TRBD2	CSVEARSGRSNEQFF	TGCAGCGTTGAAGCGCGTAGCGGGAGATCGAATGAGCAGTTCTTC
few	TRBV6-1	TRBJ1-2	.	CASSDTAGFDLYGYTF	TGTGCCAGCAGTGACACAGCGGGGTTCGACCTTTATGGCTACACCTTC
.	TRBV6-5	TRBJ2-1	.	CASTLGPGLNNEQFF	TGTGCCAGCACCTTAGGTCCAGGGCTTAACAATGAGCAGTTCTTC
.	TRBV19	TRBJ2-7	.	CASSGWGDYEQYF	TGTGCCAGTAGTGGGTGGGGAGACTACGAGCAGTACTTC